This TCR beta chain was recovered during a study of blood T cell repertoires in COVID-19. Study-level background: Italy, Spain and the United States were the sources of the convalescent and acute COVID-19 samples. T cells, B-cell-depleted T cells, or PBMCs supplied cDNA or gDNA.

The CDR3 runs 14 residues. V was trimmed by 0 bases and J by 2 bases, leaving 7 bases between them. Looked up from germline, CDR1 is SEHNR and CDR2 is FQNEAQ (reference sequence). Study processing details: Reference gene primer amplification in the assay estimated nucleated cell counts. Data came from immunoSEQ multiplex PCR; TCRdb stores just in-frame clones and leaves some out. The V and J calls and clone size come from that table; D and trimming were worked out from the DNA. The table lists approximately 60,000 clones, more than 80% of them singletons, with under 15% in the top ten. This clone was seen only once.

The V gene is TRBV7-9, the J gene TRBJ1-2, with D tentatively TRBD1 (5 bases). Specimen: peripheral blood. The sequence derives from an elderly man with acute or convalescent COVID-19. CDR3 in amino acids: CASSLAAGNYGYTF. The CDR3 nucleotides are TGTGCCAGCAGCTTAGCCGCAGGGAACTATGGCTACACCTTC.